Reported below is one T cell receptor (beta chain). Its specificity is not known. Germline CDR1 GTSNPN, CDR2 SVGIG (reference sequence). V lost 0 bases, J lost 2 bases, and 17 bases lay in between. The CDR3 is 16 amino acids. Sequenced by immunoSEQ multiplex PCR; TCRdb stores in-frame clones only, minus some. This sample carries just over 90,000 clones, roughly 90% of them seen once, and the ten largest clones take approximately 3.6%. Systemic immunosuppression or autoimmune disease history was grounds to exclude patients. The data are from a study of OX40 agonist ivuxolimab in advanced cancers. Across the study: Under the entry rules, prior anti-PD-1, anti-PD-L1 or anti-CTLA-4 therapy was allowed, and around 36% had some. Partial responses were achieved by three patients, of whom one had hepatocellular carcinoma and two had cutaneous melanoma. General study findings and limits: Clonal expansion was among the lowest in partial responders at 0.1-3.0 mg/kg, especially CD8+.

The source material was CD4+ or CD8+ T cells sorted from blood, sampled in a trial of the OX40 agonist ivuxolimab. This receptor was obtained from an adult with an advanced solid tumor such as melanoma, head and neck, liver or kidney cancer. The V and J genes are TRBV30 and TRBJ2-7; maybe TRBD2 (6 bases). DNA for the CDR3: TGTGCCTGGAGTGTACCTCGGGGGAGTAGGGCCTACGAGCAGTACTTC. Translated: CAWSVPRGSRAYEQYF.